This TCR beta chain was identified in a study of T cells after yellow fever vaccination. For the study at large: Researchers used SMART-Seq v4 Ultra Low Input to prepare fractions that had low cell numbers. Study-level points and caveats: Though weaker, the secondary response peaked faster, on day 5 versus 15.

TCRdb independently ran MiXCR on the 5' RACE reads; one entry per CDR3 protein. In the table there are around 590,000 distinct CDR3 sequences, 10% to 15% of which are singletons. Trimming removed 7 bases from V and 7 bases from J, with 7 bases in between. The CDR3 is 11 amino acids. With respect to this clonotype: The antigen remains undetermined.

The TCR originated in a man between 25 and 39 years old who received the YFV17D yellow fever vaccine. The sequencing used PBMCs, collected on the day of the yellow fever booster vaccination. V is TRBV12-3 or TRBV12-4 and J is TRBJ2-2; unclear D gene. The CDR3 DNA reads TGTGCCAGCAAAGCAAACGGGGAGCTGTTTTTT. Encoded protein: CASKANGELFF.